This T cell receptor (beta chain) was sequenced during a study of cytotoxic CD8 clonotypes in ibrutinib-treated CLL (dated by TCRdb to the early 2020s). Context from the whole study: In this cohort, approximately 15 patients were treatment-naive and under 13 were relapsed/refractory, while roughly 17 had unmutated IGHV. Partial responses were observed in about 24 patients and complete responses in 2; after a median follow-up of around 68 months, remission was maintained in 15 or so patients and progression was observed in roughly 12. The response samples were drawn at a median of roughly twelve months into treatment, with a range of roughly 6 to 36 months. On average, each sample yielded about 250,000 productive templates and about 95,000 productive rearrangements. Longitudinal samples were available for about 30% of the roughly 86 trial participants. Cryopreserved peripheral blood mononuclear cells were collected at three points: before therapy, at response, and at either sustained remission or disease progression. All remission and progressive disease samples were collected while patients were still receiving ibrutinib.

From the cysteine up to the phenylalanine, the CDR3 has a length of 13 residues. The only DNA kept is the CDR3, 39 bases in frame from the first base. A distance of 12 bases separates the germline ends of V and J, which lose 4 bases and 5 bases respectively. CDR1 SGHRS and CDR2 YFSETQ were looked up in the germline V gene. On a MiSeq, deep resolution sequencing aimed for a depth between 1 in 1 million and 1 in 200,000 T cells, with each clonotype covered about 9.9x on average. TCR beta libraries were generated with the immunoSEQ hsTCRB Kit. As for the authors' bioinformatics: ImmunoSEQ Data Assistant and ImmunoSEQ Analyzer were used for data analysis, and V, D and J genes were assigned according to IMGT definitions. Clonality, with values ranging from 0 to 1, was calculated as one minus the normalized Shannon entropy of productive rearrangement frequencies. Public clonotype analysis was restricted to overrepresented clonotypes comprising at least 0.05% of each patient's repertoire. About a dozen age-matched healthy donor repertoires from immuneACCESS served as clonality controls. As stored in TCRdb, this immuneACCESS dataset retains in-frame rearrangements with V and J assigned. A fraction of the clones does not appear; measured against another copy, unresolved V genes explain less than half of the discrepancy, and the remainder lacks a known reason. The V and J calls and clone size are taken from that table; D and trimming were inferred from the DNA. The sample has 23,000 or so clones on record, around 75% of them singletons. The ten biggest clones cover around 30% of the sample.

Results the study describes overall, beyond this receptor: Public clonotypes were rare and either shrank or stayed stable during treatment, and the rise in clonality at ibrutinib response reflected expansion of private clonotypes. Lymph node repertoires were not examined, and the timing of sampling was not matched between patients in sustained remission and those whose disease progressed. Baseline clonality exceeded that of age-matched healthy donors and correlated strongly with circulating CD8+ T-cell counts. Clonality increased at ibrutinib response, stayed stable in sustained remission, and fell back toward baseline at progression.

About this clone: Its antigen is currently not known. Base quality data are lacking; no much larger clone is found one base away.

The time point label corresponds to: around 25 months on ibrutinib. For TCR beta library preparation, about 2.1 micrograms of genomic DNA were extracted from the cryopreserved PBMCs. Longitudinal blood samples from CLL patients receiving ibrutinib monotherapy were subjected to high-throughput TCR beta sequencing. The patients took part in an open-label, single-center phase 2 trial of ibrutinib monotherapy. Material: PBMCs, obtained after 24 months of ibrutinib treatment. The receptor was derived from a human donor with chronic lymphocytic leukemia. The chain is made from TRBV5-1 and TRBJ1-1, with the D gene too uncertain to name. The CDR3 in this case is CASSLGEKTEAFF. In nucleotides, the sequence is TGCGCCAGCAGCCTAGGTGAGAAGACTGAAGCTTTCTTT.